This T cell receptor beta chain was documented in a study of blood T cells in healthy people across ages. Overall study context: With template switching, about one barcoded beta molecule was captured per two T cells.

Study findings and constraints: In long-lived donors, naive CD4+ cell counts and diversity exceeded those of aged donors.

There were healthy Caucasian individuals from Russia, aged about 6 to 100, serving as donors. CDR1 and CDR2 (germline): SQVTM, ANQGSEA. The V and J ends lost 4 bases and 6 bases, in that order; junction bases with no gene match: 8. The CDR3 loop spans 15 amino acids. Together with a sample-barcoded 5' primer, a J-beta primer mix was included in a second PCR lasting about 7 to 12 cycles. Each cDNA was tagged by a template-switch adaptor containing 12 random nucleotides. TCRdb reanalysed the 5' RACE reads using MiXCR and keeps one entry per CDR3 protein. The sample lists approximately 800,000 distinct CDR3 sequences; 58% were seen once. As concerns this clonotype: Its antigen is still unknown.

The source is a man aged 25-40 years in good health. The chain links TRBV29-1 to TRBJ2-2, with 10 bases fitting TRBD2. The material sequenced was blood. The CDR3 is CSVGGPGTSAGELFF. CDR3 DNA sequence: TGCAGCGTTGGAGGCCCCGGGACTAGCGCCGGGGAGCTGTTTTTT.